This T cell receptor beta chain was observed in a study of OX40 agonist ivuxolimab in advanced cancers. As for the study in general: Eligibility admitted prior anti-PD-1, anti-PD-L1 or anti-CTLA-4 therapy; about 39% had some. The study's findings and limits: Part of the nonresponder group also had normalized T-cell clonal expansion that was low.

The CDR3 spans 13 residues. CDR1 is SEHNR and CDR2 is FQNEAQ in the germline V gene (reference sequence). V gave up 4 bases and J gave up 3 bases, with 10 bases separating them. Produced via immunoSEQ multiplex PCR; TCRdb's table is partial and in-frame only. The sample consists of about 67,000 clones, approximately 90% of them appearing once. With regard to this clone: Its specificity is not known.

Anyone with autoimmune disease history or systemic immunosuppression was excluded. The investigators sampled blood at baseline, at cycle 4 day 1, and at cycle 7 day 1. Sequenced here: CD4+ or CD8+ T cells sorted from blood, sampled in a trial of the OX40 agonist ivuxolimab. This sequence originates from an adult with an advanced solid tumor such as melanoma, head and neck, liver or kidney cancer. The chain recombines TRBV7-9 with TRBJ2-7; the D gene is possibly TRBD2 (6 bases). This chain's CDR3 is CASSSAGGYEQYF. CDR3 DNA: TGTGCCAGCAGCTCCGCCGGGGGCTACGAGCAGTACTTC.